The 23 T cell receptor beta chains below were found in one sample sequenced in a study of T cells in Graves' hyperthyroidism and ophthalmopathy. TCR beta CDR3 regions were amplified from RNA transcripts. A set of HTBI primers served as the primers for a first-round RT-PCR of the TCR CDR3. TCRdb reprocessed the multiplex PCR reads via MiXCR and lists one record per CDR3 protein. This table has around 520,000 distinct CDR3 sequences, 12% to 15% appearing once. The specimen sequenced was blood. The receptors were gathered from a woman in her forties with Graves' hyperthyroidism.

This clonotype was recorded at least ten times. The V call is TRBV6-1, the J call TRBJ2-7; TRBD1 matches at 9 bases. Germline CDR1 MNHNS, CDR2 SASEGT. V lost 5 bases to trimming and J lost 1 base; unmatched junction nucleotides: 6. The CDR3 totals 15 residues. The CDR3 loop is CASSPLGTGSYEQYF. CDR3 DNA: TGTGCCAGCAGTCCTCTCGGGACAGGGTCCTACGAGCAGTACTTC.

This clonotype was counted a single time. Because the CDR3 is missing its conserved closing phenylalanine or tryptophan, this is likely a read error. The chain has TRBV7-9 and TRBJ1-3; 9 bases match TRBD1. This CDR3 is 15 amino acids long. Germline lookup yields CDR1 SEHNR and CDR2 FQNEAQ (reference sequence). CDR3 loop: CASSGQGLIGNTIYL. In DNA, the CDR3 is TGCGCCAGCAGCGGACAGGGGCTAATTGGAAACACCATATATTTA.

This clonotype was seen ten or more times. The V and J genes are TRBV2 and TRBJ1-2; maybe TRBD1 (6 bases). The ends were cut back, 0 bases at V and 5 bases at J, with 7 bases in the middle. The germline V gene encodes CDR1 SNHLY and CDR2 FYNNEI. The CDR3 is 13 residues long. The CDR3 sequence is CASSEADRYGYTF. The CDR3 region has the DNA TGTGCCAGCAGTGAAGCGGACAGATATGGCTACACCTTC.

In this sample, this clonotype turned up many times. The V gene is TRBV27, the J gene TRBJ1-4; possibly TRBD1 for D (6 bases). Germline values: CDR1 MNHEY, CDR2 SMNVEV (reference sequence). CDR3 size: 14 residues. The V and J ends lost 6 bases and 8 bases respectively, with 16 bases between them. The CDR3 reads CASRLTGSGEKLFF. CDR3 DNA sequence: TGTGCCAGCAGACTTACAGGGTCGGGAGAAAAACTGTTTTTT.

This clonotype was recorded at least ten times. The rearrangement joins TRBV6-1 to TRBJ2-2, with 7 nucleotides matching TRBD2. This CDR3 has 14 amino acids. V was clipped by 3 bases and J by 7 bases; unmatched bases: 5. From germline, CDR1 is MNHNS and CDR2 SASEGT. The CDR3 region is CASSESGTFGELFF. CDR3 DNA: TGTGCCAGCAGTGAGAGCGGGACTTTCGGGGAGCTGTTTTTT.

The CDR3 DNA reads as TGTGCCATCATCGCGACTGACACCGGGGAGCTGTTTTTT. Amino acid sequence: CAIIATDTGELFF. This chain joins TRBV10-3 and TRBJ2-2; D uncertain. The CDR3 loop spans 13 amino acids. The V end was cut by 7 bases, the J end by 3 bases, with 9 bases between. From germline, CDR1 is ENHRY and CDR2 SYGVKD.

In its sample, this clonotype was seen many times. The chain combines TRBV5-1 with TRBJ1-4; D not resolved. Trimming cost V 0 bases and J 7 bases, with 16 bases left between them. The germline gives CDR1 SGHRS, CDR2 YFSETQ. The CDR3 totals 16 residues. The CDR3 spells CASSLGQSAGLEKLFF. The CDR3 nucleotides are TGCGCCAGCAGCTTGGGGCAATCCGCGGGCCTTGAAAAACTGTTTTTT. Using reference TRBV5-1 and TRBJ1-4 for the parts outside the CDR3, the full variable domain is KAGVTQTPRYLIKTRGQQVTLSCSPISGHRSVSWYQQTPGQGLQFLFEYFSETQRNKGNFPGRFSGRQFSNSRSEMNVSTLELGDSALYLCASSLGQSAGLEKLFFGSGTQLSVL.

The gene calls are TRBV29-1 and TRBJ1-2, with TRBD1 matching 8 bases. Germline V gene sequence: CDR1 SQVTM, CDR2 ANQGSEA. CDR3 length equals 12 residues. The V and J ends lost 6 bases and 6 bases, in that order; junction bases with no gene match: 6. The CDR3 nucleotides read TGCAGCGTGGGACAGGCCCTGAATGGCTACACCTTC. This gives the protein CSVGQALNGYTF.

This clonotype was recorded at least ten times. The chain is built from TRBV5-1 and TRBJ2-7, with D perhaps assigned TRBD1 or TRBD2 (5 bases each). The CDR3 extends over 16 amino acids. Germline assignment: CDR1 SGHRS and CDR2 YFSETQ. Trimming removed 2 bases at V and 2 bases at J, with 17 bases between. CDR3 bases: TGCGCCAGCAGCTTTGTTCAGGGATTGGGAGCCTACGAGCAGTACTTC. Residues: CASSFVQGLGAYEQYF.

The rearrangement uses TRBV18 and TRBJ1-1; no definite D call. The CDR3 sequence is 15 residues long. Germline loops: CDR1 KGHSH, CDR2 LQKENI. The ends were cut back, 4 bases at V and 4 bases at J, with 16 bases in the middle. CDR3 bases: TGTGCCAGCTCACGAAGTAGAGGTTGGGGCACTGAAGCTTTCTTT. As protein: CASSRSRGWGTEAFF. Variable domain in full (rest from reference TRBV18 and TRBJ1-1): NAGVMQNPRHLVRRRGQEARLRCSPMKGHSHVYWYRQLPEEGLKFMVYLQKENIIDESGMPKERFSAEFPKEGPSILRIQQVVRGDSAAYFCASSRSRGWGTEAFFGQGTRLTVV.

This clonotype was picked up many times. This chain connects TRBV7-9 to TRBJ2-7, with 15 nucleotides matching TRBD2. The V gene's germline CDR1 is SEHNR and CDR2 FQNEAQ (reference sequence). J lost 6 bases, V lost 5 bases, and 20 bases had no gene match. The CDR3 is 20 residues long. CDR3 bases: TGTGCCAGCAGCCCGACCCGCCGGACTAGCGGGAGGGTTCTTCCGTCCGAGCAGTACTTC. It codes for CASSPTRRTSGRVLPSEQYF.

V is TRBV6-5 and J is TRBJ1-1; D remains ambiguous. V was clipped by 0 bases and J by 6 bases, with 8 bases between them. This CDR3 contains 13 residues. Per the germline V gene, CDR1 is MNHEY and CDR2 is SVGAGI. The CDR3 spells CASSYSDVAEAFF. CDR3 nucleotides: TGTGCCAGCAGTTACTCTGATGTGGCTGAAGCTTTCTTT.

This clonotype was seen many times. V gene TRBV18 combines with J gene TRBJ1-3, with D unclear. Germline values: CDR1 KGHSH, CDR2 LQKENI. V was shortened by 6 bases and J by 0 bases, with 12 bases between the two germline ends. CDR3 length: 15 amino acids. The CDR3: CASSLQGISGNTIYF. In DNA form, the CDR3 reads TGTGCCAGCTCCCTCCAAGGAATCTCTGGAAACACCATATATTTT.

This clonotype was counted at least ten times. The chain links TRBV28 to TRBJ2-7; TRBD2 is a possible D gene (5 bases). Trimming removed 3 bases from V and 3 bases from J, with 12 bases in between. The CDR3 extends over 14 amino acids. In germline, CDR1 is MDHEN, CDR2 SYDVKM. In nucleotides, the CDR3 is TGTGCCAGCAGTTTGCGGGCCAGGCACTACGAGCAGTACTTC. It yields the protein CASSLRARHYEQYF.

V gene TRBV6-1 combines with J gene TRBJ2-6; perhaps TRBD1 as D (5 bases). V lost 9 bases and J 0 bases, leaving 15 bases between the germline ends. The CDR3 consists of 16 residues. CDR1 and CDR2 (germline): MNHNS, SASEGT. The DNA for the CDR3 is TGTGCCAGTTGTCCCTGGCAGGGCTCTGGGGCCAACGTCCTGACTTTC. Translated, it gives CASCPWQGSGANVLTF.

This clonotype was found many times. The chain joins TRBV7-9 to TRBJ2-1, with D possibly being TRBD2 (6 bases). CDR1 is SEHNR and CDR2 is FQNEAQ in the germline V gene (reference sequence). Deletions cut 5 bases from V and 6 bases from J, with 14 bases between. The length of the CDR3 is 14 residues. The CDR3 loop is CASSVTSSRNEQFF. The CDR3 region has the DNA TGTGCCAGCAGCGTCACTAGCTCCCGCAATGAGCAGTTCTTC.

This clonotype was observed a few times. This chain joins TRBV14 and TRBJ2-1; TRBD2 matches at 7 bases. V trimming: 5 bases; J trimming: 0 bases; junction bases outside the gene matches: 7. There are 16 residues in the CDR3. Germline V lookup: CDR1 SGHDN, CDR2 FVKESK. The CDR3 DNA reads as TGTGCCAGCAGCAACCCTGGGGGGGTCTCCTACAATGAGCAGTTCTTC. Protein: CASSNPGGVSYNEQFF.

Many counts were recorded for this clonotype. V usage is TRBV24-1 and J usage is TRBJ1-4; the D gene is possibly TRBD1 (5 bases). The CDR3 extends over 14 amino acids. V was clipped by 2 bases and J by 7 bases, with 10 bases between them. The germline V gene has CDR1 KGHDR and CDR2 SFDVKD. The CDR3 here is CATSDSGTGEKLFF. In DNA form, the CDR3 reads TGTGCCACCAGTGATTCGGGGACGGGTGAAAAACTGTTTTTT.

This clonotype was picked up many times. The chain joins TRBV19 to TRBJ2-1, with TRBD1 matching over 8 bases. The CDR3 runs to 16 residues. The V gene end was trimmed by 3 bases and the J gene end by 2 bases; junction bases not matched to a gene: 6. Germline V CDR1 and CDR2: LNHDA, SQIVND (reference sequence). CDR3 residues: CASSMLRDRPYNEQFF. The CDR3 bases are TGTGCCAGTAGTATGCTCCGGGACAGGCCCTACAATGAGCAGTTCTTC.

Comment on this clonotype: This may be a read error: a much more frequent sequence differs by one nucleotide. The CDR3 nucleotides are TGTGCCAGCACGCCAGAAGGTGCGAGTGCCACAGATACGCAGTATTTT. The encoded protein is CASTPEGASATDTQYF. This rearrangement joins TRBV2 to TRBJ2-3; D is unresolved. V was shortened by 7 bases and J by 2 bases, with 19 bases between the two germline ends. The CDR3 runs 16 residues. The germline CDR1 and CDR2 sequences are SNHLY and FYNNEI.

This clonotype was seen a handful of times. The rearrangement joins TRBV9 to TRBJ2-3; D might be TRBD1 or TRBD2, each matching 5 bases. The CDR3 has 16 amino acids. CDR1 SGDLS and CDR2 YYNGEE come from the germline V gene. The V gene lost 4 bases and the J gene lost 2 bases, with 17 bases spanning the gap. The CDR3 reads CASSPPDEGITDTQYF. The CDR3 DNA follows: TGTGCCAGCAGCCCACCCGACGAGGGGATCACAGATACGCAGTATTTT.

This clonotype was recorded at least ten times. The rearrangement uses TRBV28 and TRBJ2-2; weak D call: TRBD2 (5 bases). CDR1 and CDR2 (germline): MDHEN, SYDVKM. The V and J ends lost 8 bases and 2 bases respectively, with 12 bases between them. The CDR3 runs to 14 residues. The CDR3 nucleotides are TGTGCCAGCCGGACTCTACGAAACACCGGGGAGCTGTTTTTT. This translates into CASRTLRNTGELFF.

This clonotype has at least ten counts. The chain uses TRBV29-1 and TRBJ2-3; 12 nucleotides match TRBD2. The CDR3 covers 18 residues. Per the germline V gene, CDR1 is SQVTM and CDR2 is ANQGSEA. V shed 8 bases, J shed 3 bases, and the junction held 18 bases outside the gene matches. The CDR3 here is CSSLGLAGGPSPTDTQYF. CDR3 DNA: TGCAGCTCCCTGGGGCTAGCGGGAGGGCCCTCACCAACAGATACGCAGTATTTT.